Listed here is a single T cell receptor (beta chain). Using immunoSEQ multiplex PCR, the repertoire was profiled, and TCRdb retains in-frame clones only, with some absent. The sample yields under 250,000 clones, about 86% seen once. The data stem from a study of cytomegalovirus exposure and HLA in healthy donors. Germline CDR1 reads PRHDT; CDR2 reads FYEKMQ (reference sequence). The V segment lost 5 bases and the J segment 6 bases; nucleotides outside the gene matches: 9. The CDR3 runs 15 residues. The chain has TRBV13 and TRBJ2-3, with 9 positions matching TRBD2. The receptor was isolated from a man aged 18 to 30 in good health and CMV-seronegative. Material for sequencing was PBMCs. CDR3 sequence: CASSRGAGGSDTQYF. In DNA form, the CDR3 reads TGTGCCAGCAGCAGGGGAGCGGGAGGTTCGGATACGCAGTATTTT.